What follows are 18 T cell receptor beta chains derived from one specimen sequenced in a study of T-cell reconstitution after alpha-beta-depleted transplantation in children listed by TCRdb under 2016. What the treatment or condition label conveys for this sample: allogeneic hematopoietic cell transplantation with graft depleted of TCRalphabeta T cells and CD19 B cells. Library preparation employed PCR. This sample was sequenced with an Illumina HiSeq 2500. TCR library preparation used molecular barcoding, with unique molecular identifiers applied to normalize quantification of the TCRbeta repertoire. Through fastp at Q25 and MiXCR, TCRdb rebuilt clones from the public reads, retaining in-frame beta chains. Rows matching on CDR3 protein sequence are summarized as one entry with the most common DNA and genes. This sample holds 700,000 to 850,000 distinct CDR3 sequences; 16% were observed only once. The ten largest account for approximately 5% of the sample.

Sample: PBMCs, mostly from graft donor cells, taken 360 days after TCRalphabeta/CD19-depleted stem cell transplant. These receptors all stem from a male patient between 5 and 17 years old who had a stem cell transplant for acute lymphoblastic leukemia, so the T cells may come from the graft donor.

This clonotype has at least ten counts. The gene calls are TRBV2 and TRBJ2-7; D is ambiguous. Germline V gene data show CDR1 as SNHLY and CDR2 as FYNNEI. This CDR3 has 12 amino acids. Trimming cost V 6 bases and J 4 bases, with 10 bases left between them. This CDR3 reads CASRGSGYEQYF. The CDR3, as DNA: TGTGCCAGCAGGGGCTCAGGTTACGAGCAGTACTTC.

The chain employs TRBV5-1 and TRBJ2-3; D might be TRBD1 or TRBD2, each matching 6 bases. From germline, CDR1 is SGHRS and CDR2 YFSETQ. This CDR3 has 16 residues. The ends were cut back, 0 bases at V and 2 bases at J, with 13 bases in the middle. CDR3 region: CASSLAGGGLTDTQYF. CDR3 in DNA: TGCGCCAGCAGCTTGGCCGGGGGCGGGCTCACAGATACGCAGTATTTT.

This clonotype appeared many times. The chain has TRBV5-1 and TRBJ2-2, with TRBD2 as a possible D gene (5 bases). The germline gives CDR1 SGHRS, CDR2 YFSETQ. The CDR3 runs to 15 residues. The V and J ends lost 6 bases and 0 bases respectively, with 12 bases between them. The CDR3 region has the DNA TGCGCCAGCACTGAGGGCTCTACGAACACCGGGGAGCTGTTTTTT. Amino acids: CASTEGSTNTGELFF. Full variable domain (remainder filled in from reference TRBV5-1 and TRBJ2-2): KAGVTQTPRYLIKTRGQQVTLSCSPISGHRSVSWYQQTPGQGLQFLFEYFSETQRNKGNFPGRFSGRQFSNSRSEMNVSTLELGDSALYLCASTEGSTNTGELFFGEGSRLTVL.

This clonotype was seen a handful of times. The chain combines TRBV5-1 with TRBJ2-2; the D is unclear. This CDR3 is 15 amino acids long. Trimming removed 0 bases at V and 1 base at J, with 7 bases between. CDR1 SGHRS and CDR2 YFSETQ come from the germline V gene. CDR3: CASSLGSGNTGELFF. CDR3 nucleotide sequence: TGCGCCAGCAGCTTGGGTTCAGGGAACACCGGGGAGCTGTTTTTT.

This clonotype was observed a handful of times. The J gene is TRBJ1-3, the V gene TRBV12-3 or TRBV12-4; weak D call: TRBD1 (6 bases). The ends were cut back, 3 bases at V and 11 bases at J, with 14 bases in the middle. The CDR3 is 13 amino acids. The CDR3 loop reads CASSFWGAGAIYF. The CDR3, as DNA: TGTGCCAGCAGTTTTTGGGGGGCTGGGGCCATATATTTT.

This clonotype was detected only a few times. The V gene is TRBV6-1, the J gene TRBJ2-7, with 9 positions matching TRBD2. Germline V lookup: CDR1 MNHNS, CDR2 SASEGT. The CDR3 is 14 amino acids. V lost 6 bases and J lost 2; bases outside the gene matches: 5. The CDR3 loop is CASRISGSPYEQYF. Here the CDR3 DNA reads TGTGCCAGCAGAATTAGCGGGAGTCCCTACGAGCAGTACTTC.

This clonotype showed up just a few times. V is TRBV5-1 and J is TRBJ2-3; 8 positions match TRBD2. With 1 base clipped from V and 3 bases from J, the junction kept 13 bases outside the gene matches. The length of the CDR3 is 18 residues. CDR1 and CDR2 (germline): SGHRS, YFSETQ. CDR3 bases: TGCGCCAGCAGCTTGACGGGGATTAGCGGGGTTTATACAGATACGCAGTATTTT. It encodes CASSLTGISGVYTDTQYF.

This clonotype occurred a few times. J is TRBJ2-7 and V is TRBV29-1; D ambiguous. The CDR3 length is 17 residues. The V end was cut by 5 bases, the J end by 4 bases, with 27 bases between. Germline V gene sequence: CDR1 SQVTM, CDR2 ANQGSEA. Here the CDR3 DNA reads TGCAGCGTTTACTTCTGGGAATCCCCCTCTTCCGTTTACGAGCAGTACTTC. It specifies CSVYFWESPSSVYEQYF.

The rearrangement joins TRBV3-1 to TRBJ2-1, with TRBD2 matching 9 bases. This CDR3 comprises 18 residues. Trimming took 11 bases from V and 1 from J; bases not matched to a gene: 18. CDR1 and CDR2 from the germline V gene are LGHDT and YNNKEL (reference sequence). The CDR3 loop reads CASSKLRLAEVSYNEQFF. The CDR3 region has the DNA TGTGCCTCCTCCAAACTTAGACTAGCGGAGGTATCCTACAATGAGCAGTTCTTC.

This clonotype turned up a few times. The chain carries TRBV7-6 and TRBJ1-5; D call uncertain. Trimming pared 6 bases from V and 1 base from J, leaving 13 bases between. Germline CDR1 SGHVS, CDR2 FNYEAQ. This CDR3 has 15 residues. CDR3 DNA sequence: TGTGCCAGCAGTTCTACCACAGCGAGCAATCAGCCCCAGCATTTT. As protein: CASSSTTASNQPQHF.

This rearrangement joins TRBV25-1 to TRBJ2-1; 13 bases fit TRBD2. Germline lookup yields CDR1 MGHDK and CDR2 SYGVNS. This CDR3 has 18 amino acids. V shed 8 bases, J shed 4 bases, and the junction held 14 bases outside the gene matches. The CDR3 DNA follows: TGTGCCAGCGGGGGGACTAGCGGGAACCCCCTACCTTACAATGAGCAGTTCTTC. This codes for CASGGTSGNPLPYNEQFF.

The chain joins TRBV27 to TRBJ1-4, with D possibly matching TRBD1 (5 bases). Germline CDR1 and CDR2: MNHEY and SMNVEV (reference sequence). The V and J ends lost 4 bases and 4 bases respectively, with 13 bases between them. This CDR3 contains 15 residues. The CDR3, as DNA: TGTGCCAGCAGTTCCCGGCAGGGAATTAATGAAAAACTGTTTTTT. Encoded protein: CASSSRQGINEKLFF. The full variable domain, its missing parts supplied by reference TRBV27 and TRBJ1-4, is EAQVTQNPRYLITVTGKKLTVTCSQNMNHEYMSWYRQDPGLGLRQIYYSMNVEVTDKGDVPEGYKVSRKEKRNFPLILESPSPNQTSLYFCASSSRQGINEKLFFGSGTQLSVL.

J is TRBJ2-2 and V is TRBV11-2; D perhaps matches TRBD1 (6 bases). Germline assignment: CDR1 SGHAT and CDR2 FQNNGV. Trimming removed 3 bases at V and 2 bases at J, with 10 bases between. CDR3 length: 15 residues. Here the CDR3 DNA reads TGTGCCAGCAGCTTGCAGGGGTTCAACACCGGGGAGCTGTTTTTT. Encoded protein: CASSLQGFNTGELFF.

Notes on this clonotype: At one end the junction does not follow the germline gene, possibly because of a read error. The CDR3, as DNA: TGTGCCAGCAGCCCAGGCCTTAGGACAGGGCCTAGCACAGATGCGCAGTATTTT. This translates into CASSPGLRTGPSTDAQYF. This chain links TRBV4-2 with TRBJ2-3, with 8 nucleotides matching TRBD1. The CDR3 sequence is 18 residues long. In germline, CDR1 is LGHNA, CDR2 YNFKEQ.

This chain connects TRBV7-9 to TRBJ2-3; 14 bases are shared with TRBD2. The V segment lost 4 bases and the J segment 1 base; nucleotides outside the gene matches: 4. Germline CDR1 SEHNR, CDR2 FQNEAQ (reference sequence). The CDR3 consists of 17 residues. CDR3 in DNA: TGTGCCAGCAGCTCGGGGACTAGCGGGAGACGCACAGATACGCAGTATTTT. Its translation: CASSSGTSGRRTDTQYF.

Turning to this clonotype: Being one base from a much bigger clone, this may be a read error. The chain is built from TRBV18 and TRBJ2-1; a weak D match, TRBD2 (5 bases). The CDR3 length is 15 residues. Trimming cost V 1 base and J 10 bases, with 17 bases left between them. Germline-derived CDR1 and CDR2 are KGHSH and LQKENI. CDR3 protein: CASSPRVKWEKEQFF. CDR3 nucleotide sequence: TGTGCCAGCTCACCACGGGTTAAGTGGGAGAAAGAGCAGTTCTTC.

This clonotype was recorded at least ten times. The chain carries TRBV18 and TRBJ2-7, with 14 bases fitting TRBD2. Germline V gene sequence: CDR1 KGHSH, CDR2 LQKENI. With 1 base clipped from V and 6 bases from J, the junction kept 8 bases outside the gene matches. This CDR3 is built from 17 residues. CDR3 region: CASSPRLAGGLGTEQYF. CDR3 sequence (DNA): TGTGCCAGCTCACCACGACTAGCGGGAGGGTTAGGGACCGAGCAGTACTTC.

This clonotype was detected ten times or more. The chain links TRBV7-2 to TRBJ2-1; D is uncertain. This CDR3 region has 16 residues. CDR1 and CDR2 from the germline V gene are SGHTA and FQGNSA. The V end lost 1 base, the J end lost 0 bases, and 10 bases lay between the germline ends. CDR3 DNA: TGTGCCAGCAGCTTAGTAGGAGCGCACTCCTACAATGAGCAGTTCTTC. Its protein is CASSLVGAHSYNEQFF.